A selection of T cell receptor beta chains follows, all from one sample in a study of T cells in Graves' hyperthyroidism and ophthalmopathy. MiXCR, run by TCRdb on the multiplex PCR reads, gives a single entry per CDR3 protein. The sample yields some 800,000 distinct CDR3 sequences, roughly 40% seen once. Sequencing input: blood. These receptors all stem from a man between 18 and 35 years old with Graves' hyperthyroidism. Both conserved end residues are part of each CDR3. Fields, in order: V gene, clone size, D gene, J gene, CDR3 DNA, CDR3 protein. D genes are given only for firm matches. A row's size may be missing; if present it is once, few, many or a size class.

>TRBV11-2|few|-|TRBJ2-5
TGTGCCAGCAGCTTGGGCGATCAGACCCAGTACTTC
CASSLGDQTQYF
>TRBV12-3/TRBV12-4|-|-|TRBJ1-1
TGTGCCAGCAGTTATCAGGGGAGGTCTGAAGCTTTCTTT
CASSYQGRSEAFF
>TRBV7-9|-|-|TRBJ1-6
TGTGCCAGCAGCTTCGACAGCTCACCCCTCCACTTT
CASSFDSSPLHF
>TRBV25-1|many|TRBD1|TRBJ1-4
TGTGCCAGCAGTGAATTGGGGACAGGGGATGAAAAACTGTTTTTT
CASSELGTGDEKLFF
>TRBV20-1|many|-|TRBJ1-1
TGCAGTGCTAGTTCAGGGGACACTGAAGCTTTCTTT
CSASSGDTEAFF
>TRBV13|-|-|TRBJ1-3
TGTGCCAGCAGCTTAGGCCTAGGAACGGCGGATGGAAACACCATATATTTT
CASSLGLGTADGNTIYF
>TRBV7-9|-|-|TRBJ2-2
TGTGCCAGCAGCTTGTACCCGAACACCGGGGAGCTGTTTTTT
CASSLYPNTGELFF
>TRBV6-6|few|TRBD1|TRBJ1-2
TGTGCCAGCAGTTTCACCCGGGACAGGGTAATTGGCTACACCTTC
CASSFTRDRVIGYTF
>TRBV6-1|-|-|TRBJ2-5
TGTGCCAGCACCGGAGACTCAGAATTCGAGAATCAAGAGACCCAGTACTTC
CASTGDSEFENQETQYF
>TRBV4-1|-|-|TRBJ1-1
TGCGCCAGCAGCCAAGTTGGTTCGAGTGAAGCTTTCTTT
CASSQVGSSEAFF
>TRBV9|-|TRBD2|TRBJ2-7
TGTGCCAGCAGCTTCGCACCCGGGACTACCTCCTACGAGCAGTACTTC
CASSFAPGTTSYEQYF
>TRBV19|many|-|TRBJ2-7
TGTGCCAGTAGTATCTCATCAGGGACCGGTTACGAGCAGTACTTC
CASSISSGTGYEQYF
>TRBV7-9|few|TRBD1|TRBJ1-5
TGTGCCAGCATCCGGGACAGGAGGGATCAGCCCCAGCATTTT
CASIRDRRDQPQHF
>TRBV25-1|-|-|TRBJ1-2
TGTGCCAGCAGCCAGGGGACGGATAACTATGGCTACACCTTC
CASSQGTDNYGYTF
>TRBV9|few|-|TRBJ2-2
TGTGCCAGCAGCGTCTCTCGGCAAAACACCGGGGAGCTGTTTTTT
CASSVSRQNTGELFF
>TRBV12-3/TRBV12-4|-|-|TRBJ1-3
TGTGCCAGCAGTTTAGTCTTAGAGGGCAGAAACTTGGGCACCATATATTTT
CASSLVLEGRNLGTIYF
>TRBV7-9|many|-|TRBJ2-5
TGTGCCAGCAGCTTAGCTGGGGCTAGCTATGAGACCCAGTACTTC
CASSLAGASYETQYF
>TRBV4-1|-|-|TRBJ1-1
TGCGCCAGCAGCCAGGGAGGGTTTGAAGCTTTCTTT
CASSQGGFEAFF
>TRBV19|many|-|TRBJ1-5
TGTGCCAGTAGTATCGAATATCAGCCCCAGCATTTT
CASSIEYQPQHF
>TRBV10-1|-|TRBD1|TRBJ1-1
TGTGCCACCGGGACAGGGGTTGTACGCTCTGAAGCTTTCTTT
CATGTGVVRSEAFF
>TRBV10-3|many|TRBD1|TRBJ2-6
TGTGCCATCAGTTGGGGACAGGGTTCCTCTGGGGCCAACGTCCTGACTTTC
CAISWGQGSSGANVLTF
>TRBV20-1|once|-|TRBJ1-3
TGCAGTGCCCTGGATGACAGTGGAAGCACCATATATTTT
CSALDDSGSTIYF
>TRBV7-2|-|-|TRBJ2-2
TGTGCCAGCAGCTTAGCGGAACAGGGAGGGACCGGGGAGCTGTTTTTT
CASSLAEQGGTGELFF
>TRBV7-2|many|-|TRBJ2-7
TGTGCCAGCAGCCCCAGCGGCGAGGGAGCATACGAGCAGTACTTC
CASSPSGEGAYEQYF
>TRBV6-5|-|-|TRBJ2-5
TGTGCCAGCACCCCCTCCGGGGGGCCCGGGGAGACCCAGTACTTC
CASTPSGGPGETQYF
>TRBV12-3/TRBV12-4|few|-|TRBJ1-6
TGTGCCAGCAGCCCCCGGGGGCGTAATTCACCCCTCCACTTT
CASSPRGRNSPLHF
>TRBV2|-|-|TRBJ1-5
TGTGCCAGCAGTGCTAGAGCGACCAGCAATCAGCCCCAGCATTTT
CASSARATSNQPQHF
>TRBV9|-|TRBD1|TRBJ2-3
TGTGCCAGCAGCGTAGGGGACAGGTACCTAGATACGCAGTATTTT
CASSVGDRYLDTQYF
>TRBV7-3|-|-|TRBJ2-7
TGTGCCAGCACCTCAGGGACGACCTACGAGCAGTACTTC
CASTSGTTYEQYF
>TRBV9|many|-|TRBJ1-2
TGTGCCAGCAGCGTAGAGGGACAAGCCATCTATGGCTACACCTTC
CASSVEGQAIYGYTF
>TRBV19|many|-|TRBJ1-5
TGTGCCAGTACTGTAGCAGGACAACTCAATCAGCCCCAGCATTTT
CASTVAGQLNQPQHF
>TRBV6-5|-|TRBD1|TRBJ2-7
TGTGCCAGCAGTTACAAGAAGGACAGGCCTTCCAACGAGCAGTACTTC
CASSYKKDRPSNEQYF
>TRBV9|many|TRBD1|TRBJ1-2
TGTGCCAGCAGTGTACAGGGGGCGTATGGCTACACCTTC
CASSVQGAYGYTF
>TRBV19|-|-|TRBJ2-2
TGTGCCAGTACCCATAGGAGGGGGCGAGGCGGGGAGCTGTTTTTT
CASTHRRGRGGELFF
>TRBV10-3|-|TRBD1|TRBJ1-5
TGTGCCACCGGGACAGGGGAGATAAATCAGCCCCAGCATTTT
CATGTGEINQPQHF
>TRBV12-3/TRBV12-4|-|-|TRBJ1-6
TGTGCCAGCAGTTTCTCCCCTCTAATGACAGTAAGAAATTCACCCCTCCACTTT
CASSFSPLMTVRNSPLHF
>TRBV10-3|many|TRBD2|TRBJ2-2
TGTGCCACTGCACCGACTAGCGCGAACACCGGGGAGCTGTTTTTT
CATAPTSANTGELFF
>TRBV29-1|-|-|TRBJ1-2
TGCAGCGTTTTGGGTGAAGGTGGGTATGGCTACACCTTC
CSVLGEGGYGYTF
>TRBV25-1|many|-|TRBJ1-1
TGTGCCAGCAGTGGAGGGAGCGGGGGCTTTGGCCATCAAGCTTTCTTT
CASSGGSGGFGHQAFF
>TRBV20-1|many|TRBD2|TRBJ2-5
TGCAGTGCTAGAGGACTAGCGCATGTCGCGGGGACCCAGTACTTC
CSARGLAHVAGTQYF
>TRBV6-5|-|-|TRBJ2-2
TGTGCCAGCAGTTACCCGGTCACCGGGGAGCTGTTTTTT
CASSYPVTGELFF
>TRBV4-3|-|TRBD2|TRBJ2-7
TGCGCCAGCAGCCAAGCTAGCGGGAGTTCCTACGAGCAGTACTTC
CASSQASGSSYEQYF
>TRBV9|-|-|TRBJ1-1
TGTGCCAGCAGCGTAGAGGGGATAGGCTTGGACACTGAAGCTTTCTTT
CASSVEGIGLDTEAFF
>TRBV29-1|many|-|TRBJ1-2
TGCAGCGGACGGGCCACGGAAGGCTACACCTTC
CSGRATEGYTF
>TRBV25-1|-|-|TRBJ2-7
TGTGCCAGCAGTGGTTTGGTAGACGGGAGCTCCTACGAGCAGTACTTC
CASSGLVDGSSYEQYF
>TRBV6-1|-|-|TRBJ1-5
TGTGCCAGCAGTCAAGGGGGACAACGCAATCAGCCCCAGCATTTT
CASSQGGQRNQPQHF
>TRBV2|few|-|TRBJ1-1
TGTGCCAGCAGTGGACTCAGGATTGCAAACACTGAAGCTTTCTTT
CASSGLRIANTEAFF
>TRBV2|-|TRBD2|TRBJ2-1
TGTGCCAGCAGGGCGCTAGCGGGAGTGGGCAATGAGCAGTTCTTC
CASRALAGVGNEQFF
>TRBV6-5|-|TRBD2|TRBJ2-2
TGTGCCAGCAGAGGGCGGGAGGCGAACACCGGGGAGCTGTTTTTT
CASRGREANTGELFF
>TRBV24-1|many|-|TRBJ1-2
TGTGCCACCAGTGCGGGGGTAGACTATGGCTACACCTTC
CATSAGVDYGYTF
>TRBV7-2|few|-|TRBJ1-2
TGTGCCAGCAGCTTAATCATTAAAGGTCTCTATGGCTACACCTTC
CASSLIIKGLYGYTF
>TRBV2|many|TRBD1|TRBJ1-4
TGTGCCAGCAGTGAACAGGGGGGTCTGTACGAAAAACTGTTTTTT
CASSEQGGLYEKLFF
>TRBV7-2|few|-|TRBJ1-5
TGTGCCAGCAGCCCAAATACAGGGTATCAGCCCCAGCATTTT
CASSPNTGYQPQHF
>TRBV19|-|-|TRBJ1-5
TGTGCCAGTAGTAGGGGTGAACATCAGCCCCAGCATTTT
CASSRGEHQPQHF
>TRBV14|few|TRBD2|TRBJ2-7
TGTGCCAGCAGCCAAGAAGGGACTAGCGGAGCCTACGAGCAGTACTTC
CASSQEGTSGAYEQYF
>TRBV29-1|-|TRBD1|TRBJ2-1
TGCAGCGTGGGCCTGACAGGGGCCTACAATGAGCAGTTCTTC
CSVGLTGAYNEQFF
>TRBV14|-|TRBD1|TRBJ2-7
TGTGCCAGCAGCCATTACAGGGGTTACGAGCAGTACTTC
CASSHYRGYEQYF
>TRBV5-1|-|-|TRBJ2-7
TGCGTCAGCAGCATACACCAGGGGGAGCAGTACTTC
CVSSIHQGEQYF
>TRBV29-1|-|-|TRBJ1-2
TGCAGCGCCCGACGGGGAGATGATGGCTACACCTTC
CSARRGDDGYTF